Each of the 5 T cell receptor beta chains below was sequenced from the same sample in a study of post-analysis software for immune sequencing data. Built from TCR beta cDNA, the libraries had unique molecular identifiers in them. Via MiXCR, TCRdb re-called the PCR reads, giving one row per CDR3 protein. The data hold fewer than 600,000 distinct CDR3 sequences, with under 55% observed a single time. These receptors' antigens are unknown. Findings and caveats of the study: About five TRBV segments appeared more often in patients than in controls, and TRBV5-6, TRBV5-1 and TRBV20-1 were among these.

The sequencing input was blood. These receptors originate from a girl between 5 and 17 years old with multiple sclerosis.

J is TRBJ2-7 and V is TRBV27; 7 nucleotides agree with TRBD1. V shed 3 bases and J 3 bases; nucleotides not matched to a gene: 8. The CDR3 extends over 15 amino acids. Looked up from germline, CDR1 is MNHEY and CDR2 is SMNVEV (reference sequence). In DNA, the CDR3 is TGTGCCAGCAGTTTCGAGGGGGCGGGTCACTACGAGCAGTACTTC. This encodes CASSFEGAGHYEQYF.

This clonotype was seen only a few times. The CDR3 is CSARLAGKVETQYF. DNA of the CDR3: TGCAGTGCTAGACTAGCGGGAAAGGTGGAGACCCAGTACTTC. The chain links TRBV20-1 to TRBJ2-5, with TRBD2 matching over 9 bases. The germline CDR1 and CDR2 sequences are DFQATT and SNEGSKA (reference sequence). The CDR3 loop spans 14 amino acids. Unmatched junction bases numbered 6, after V lost 2 bases and J lost 5 bases.

The chain links TRBV20-1 to TRBJ1-5, with D possibly TRBD1 on 5 matching bases. Per the germline V gene, CDR1 is DFQATT and CDR2 is SNEGSKA (reference sequence). V lost 3 bases, J lost 1 base, and 10 bases lay in between. The CDR3 covers 14 residues. CDR3 sequence (DNA): TGCAGTGCTAGTATCCAGGGAAGCAATCAGCCCCAGCATTTT. Its protein product is CSASIQGSNQPQHF.

The J gene is TRBJ2-5, the V gene TRBV7-9; TRBD1 matches 9 bases. The DNA end favors TRBJ2-7, so the J call may be wrong. Germline assignment: CDR1 SEHNR and CDR2 FQNEAQ (reference sequence). The CDR3 contains 14 residues. The CDR3 here is CASSTGTGINEQYF. CDR3 nucleotide sequence: TGTGCCAGCAGCACGGGGACAGGGATTAACGAGCAGTACTTC.

This rearrangement joins TRBV5-1 to TRBJ1-1; maybe TRBD1 (6 bases). V was trimmed by 3 bases and J by 6 bases, leaving 18 bases between them. The CDR3 runs 15 residues. The V gene's germline CDR1 is SGHRS and CDR2 YFSETQ. This CDR3 reads CASSSDVRGIAEAFF. The CDR3 DNA sequence: TGCGCCAGCAGCTCGGACGTCAGGGGAATCGCTGAAGCTTTCTTT. Supplemented by reference TRBV5-1 and TRBJ1-1, the full variable domain reads KAGVTQTPRYLIKTRGQQVTLSCSPISGHRSVSWYQQTPGQGLQFLFEYFSETQRNKGNFPGRFSGRQFSNSRSEMNVSTLELGDSALYLCASSSDVRGIAEAFFGQGTRLTVV.